Described below is a single TCR beta chain sequence and its context. The antigen is unknown. This CDR3 is also generated by other DNA sequences in the sample. Only Caucasian adults living in Nashville, Tennessee made up the donor group. Naive CD45RA+ and memory CD45RA-negative subsets were split from CD4+ cells. The data were taken from a study of shared clonotypes between healthy human individuals. The study, taken as a whole, reports: Represented diversity (both genetic and exposure-history) was limited by the small number of donors. Four donors showed sharing of roughly 5% of naive CD4 clonotypes.

TCRdb keeps only in-frame clones here, not all; method: immunoSEQ multiplex PCR. In the table there are over a million clones, around 82% of which are singletons. The source is a man younger than 35 in good health. Some clones in this sample may be carry-over from other donors' samples. Sequenced input: memory CD4+ T cells from PBMCs. Described subset: CD45RA-negative fraction.

CDR3 coding DNA: TGTGCCAGCAGTGAAGGGACATTGTATGGCTACACCTTC. It specifies CASSEGTLYGYTF. This chain links TRBV6-1 with TRBJ1-2; D possibly corresponds to TRBD1 (5 bases). The CDR3 has 13 amino acids. V gave up 1 base and J gave up 5 bases, with 8 bases separating them. From germline, CDR1 is MNHNS and CDR2 SASEGT.